This TCR beta chain was documented in a study of PD-1 blockade in classical Hodgkin lymphoma. Libraries were prepared by immunoSEQ multiplex PCR; TCRdb keeps only in-frame clonotypes and omits some of them. The data hold tens of thousands of clones, with about 88% observed a single time. Time point noted: newly diagnosed, previously untreated cHL patient sample. Starting with thawed PBMCs, CD4+ T cells were purified by magnetic negative selection. The CDR3 runs to 14 residues. Germline-derived CDR1 and CDR2 are MNHEY and SMNVEV (reference sequence). V was shortened by 2 bases and J by 1 base, with 8 bases between the two germline ends.

This chain connects TRBV27 to TRBJ1-1; no clear D. This receptor was taken from a human donor with classical Hodgkin lymphoma. The specimen sequenced was CD4+ T cells from blood. This CDR3 is CASSLGPTNTEAFF. CDR3 DNA: TGTGCCAGCAGTTTAGGACCGACGAACACTGAAGCTTTCTTT.